These 19 T cell receptor beta chains came from one sample sequenced in a study of CD8 T cells in Susac syndrome. With random hexamers, about 0.5 to 1 ug RNA was reverse transcribed. TCRdb passed the immunoSEQ multiplex PCR reads through MiXCR, listing each CDR3 protein once. The sample yields 200,000 or so distinct CDR3 sequences, approximately 90% seen once. The sequenced material came from CD8+ T cells from PBMCs. All receptors come from a human donor with multiple sclerosis.

The J gene is TRBJ1-3, the V gene TRBV7-9; D gene ambiguous. The CDR3 is 13 amino acids. Germline V gene data show CDR1 as SEHNR and CDR2 as FQNEAQ (reference sequence). The V end was cut by 5 bases, the J end by 2 bases, with 7 bases between. The CDR3 protein is CASSLIAGNTIYF. The CDR3 nucleotides are TGTGCCAGCAGCCTCATTGCTGGAAACACCATATATTTT.

The chain employs TRBV29-1 and TRBJ2-7; 10 positions match TRBD1. CDR1 SQVTM and CDR2 ANQGSEA come from the germline V gene. This CDR3 region has 16 residues. V was pared by 3 bases and J by 2 bases, with 10 bases of the junction left unmatched. Written as DNA, the CDR3 is TGCAGCGTTGAGGGAGTAGACAGGGGGCTCCCCTACGAGCAGTACTTC. The encoded protein is CSVEGVDRGLPYEQYF.

J is TRBJ2-7 and V is TRBV27; the D is unclear. Germline lookup yields CDR1 MNHEY and CDR2 SMNVEV (reference sequence). The CDR3 is 13 residues long. Trimming cost V 8 bases and J 2 bases, with 13 bases left between them. CDR3 nucleotides: TGTGCCAGCTACGCTTTAGGTACCTACGAGCAGTACTTC. Protein sequence: CASYALGTYEQYF.

The chain combines TRBV30 with TRBJ2-7, with TRBD2 matching 9 bases. Trimming took 0 bases from V and 0 from J; bases not matched to a gene: 12. The CDR3 spans 18 residues. From germline, CDR1 is GTSNPN and CDR2 SVGIG (reference sequence). CDR3 sequence: CAWSVEAGGFHRSYEQYF. DNA of the CDR3: TGTGCCTGGAGTGTAGAAGCGGGAGGTTTCCACCGCTCCTACGAGCAGTACTTC.

The chain joins TRBV27 to TRBJ1-1, with TRBD1 matching 8 bases. Losses at the gene ends were 2 bases for V and 7 bases for J; bases not matched to a gene: 0. The CDR3 has 12 amino acids. Germline V gives CDR1 MNHEY, CDR2 SMNVEV (reference sequence). The CDR3 region has the DNA TGTGCCAGCAGTTTAACAGGGGGTGAAGCTTTCTTT. Amino acids: CASSLTGGEAFF.

The J gene is TRBJ1-3, the V gene TRBV2; TRBD1 matches at 7 bases. Per the germline V gene, CDR1 is SNHLY and CDR2 is FYNNEI. Trimming at V came to 6 bases and at J to 7 bases, leaving 12 bases not matched to a gene. This CDR3 comprises 15 residues. CDR3 region: CASRRQGKSSNTIYF. DNA of the CDR3: TGTGCCAGCAGGCGACAGGGCAAGTCGAGTAACACCATATATTTT.

The chain links TRBV30 to TRBJ2-1, with D perhaps matching TRBD1 or TRBD2 (5 bases each). CDR3 length: 14 residues. Germline V gene sequence: CDR1 GTSNPN, CDR2 SVGIG (reference sequence). V was shortened by 1 base and J by 0 bases, with 7 bases between the two germline ends. The CDR3 loop reads CAWSGGSSYNEQFF. In DNA form, the CDR3 reads TGTGCCTGGAGTGGGGGGAGCTCCTACAATGAGCAGTTCTTC.

The V call is TRBV4-1, the J call TRBJ2-2; D call uncertain. The germline V gene encodes CDR1 MGHRA and CDR2 YSYEKL. Trimming shortened V by 4 bases and J by 1 base, and 7 bases separated the two germline ends. There are 14 residues in the CDR3. The CDR3 DNA sequence: TGCGCCAGCAGCCTTTTTGAGAACACCGGGGAGCTGTTTTTT. Its protein product is CASSLFENTGELFF.

The chain links TRBV4-1 to TRBJ2-1; TRBD1 agrees at 7 bases. V shed 4 bases and J 0 bases; nucleotides not matched to a gene: 9. Germline CDR1 MGHRA, CDR2 YSYEKL. The CDR3 is 17 residues long. Here the CDR3 DNA reads TGCGCCAGCAGCCCGCACCGGGACAGCCTCTCCTACAATGAGCAGTTCTTC. Its protein product is CASSPHRDSLSYNEQFF.

J is TRBJ2-7 and V is TRBV27; 14 nucleotides agree with TRBD2. The CDR3 covers 17 residues. CDR1 and CDR2 from the germline V gene are MNHEY and SMNVEV (reference sequence). Trimming cost V 4 bases and J 4 bases; bases outside gene matches: 9. The CDR3 spells CASSSPGLAGDLYEQYF. The DNA for the CDR3 is TGTGCCAGCAGTTCGCCGGGACTAGCGGGAGACCTATACGAGCAGTACTTC.

V usage is TRBV9 and J usage is TRBJ2-3; D uncertain. From germline, CDR1 is SGDLS and CDR2 YYNGEE. The length of the CDR3 is 15 residues. Trimming cost V 3 bases and J 1 base, with 12 bases left between them. CDR3 coding DNA: TGTGCCAGCAGCGCGACCTACTCGGGCACAGATACGCAGTATTTT. Its translation is CASSATYSGTDTQYF. Together with reference TRBV9 and TRBJ2-3, the CDR3 gives the full variable domain: DSGVTQTPKHLITATGQRVTLRCSPRSGDLSVYWYQQSLDQGLQFLIQYYNGEERAKGNILERFSAQQFPDLHSELNLSSLELGDSALYFCASSATYSGTDTQYFGPGTRLTVL.

There are a few counts of this clonotype. The rearrangement joins TRBV12-3 or TRBV12-4 to TRBJ2-7; weak D call: TRBD2 (5 bases). The V and J ends lost 6 bases and 4 bases respectively, with 16 bases between them. This CDR3 region has 14 residues. The CDR3 reads CASRPGGEFYEQYF. Here the CDR3 DNA reads TGTGCCAGCAGGCCCGGAGGCGAATTTTACGAGCAGTACTTC.

The chain joins TRBV7-9 to TRBJ1-4, with no clear D. The CDR3 spans 15 residues. V was cut by 4 bases and J by 8 bases, with 17 bases left in between. The germline V gene encodes CDR1 SEHNR and CDR2 FQNEAQ (reference sequence). DNA of the CDR3: TGTGCCAGCAGCTACATGTCCTTACGCTGGGAAAAACTGTTTTTT. It specifies CASSYMSLRWEKLFF.

The rearrangement joins TRBV4-2 to TRBJ2-7; no reliable D call. In germline, CDR1 is LGHNA, CDR2 YNFKEQ. This CDR3 has 15 residues. Trimming removed 1 base from V and 0 bases from J, with 10 bases in between. The CDR3 coding sequence is TGTGCCAGCAGCCAAGGACTTTTAAGCTCCTACGAGCAGTACTTC. Translation gives CASSQGLLSSYEQYF.

This clonotype has just a few counts. The chain uses TRBV7-9 and TRBJ2-7; 10 positions agree with TRBD2. CDR1 is SEHNR and CDR2 is FQNEAQ in the germline V gene (reference sequence). The CDR3 runs to 14 residues. The junction had 4 bases not matched to a gene; V was cut back by 4 bases and J by 4 bases. CDR3 DNA: TGTGCCAGCAGCTCTCCGGGACTAGCGTACGAGCAGTACTTC. It specifies CASSSPGLAYEQYF.

V gene TRBV7-9 combines with J gene TRBJ2-3; the match to TRBD2 covers 7 bases. The V gene's germline CDR1 is SEHNR and CDR2 FQNEAQ (reference sequence). The CDR3 runs 16 residues. V lost 1 base to trimming and J lost 2 bases; unmatched junction nucleotides: 6. CDR3: CASSLGGSLDTDTQYF. The CDR3 region has the DNA TGTGCCAGCAGCTTAGGCGGGAGTCTAGACACAGATACGCAGTATTTT.

J is TRBJ2-2 and V is TRBV5-1; D might be TRBD2 (5 bases). Trimming left V 0 bases short and J 6 bases short, with 9 bases between. Germline V lookup: CDR1 SGHRS, CDR2 YFSETQ. CDR3 length: 14 residues. Written as DNA, the CDR3 is TGCGCCAGCAGCTTGGGCCCGCGGGCCGGGGAGCTGTTTTTT. Translated, it gives CASSLGPRAGELFF.

The chain recombines TRBV2 with TRBJ1-2; D not resolved. Germline loops: CDR1 SNHLY, CDR2 FYNNEI. There are 13 residues in the CDR3. V was pared by 3 bases and J by 5 bases, with 10 bases between. The CDR3 bases are TGTGCCAGCAGTGACAGAATGATTTATGGCTACACCTTC. Translated: CASSDRMIYGYTF. Together with reference TRBV2 and TRBJ1-2, the CDR3 gives the full variable domain: EPEVTQTPSHQVTQMGQEVILRCVPISNHLYFYWYRQILGQKVEFLVSFYNNEISEKSEIFDDQFSVERPDGSNFTLKIRSTKLEDSAMYFCASSDRMIYGYTFGSGTRLTVV.

This rearrangement joins TRBV12-3 or TRBV12-4 to TRBJ1-5; D may be TRBD1 (5 bases). This CDR3 has 14 residues. The V and J ends lost 4 bases and 2 bases respectively, with 9 bases between them. CDR3 bases: TGTGCCAGCAGTTCGGACAATCGCAATCAGCCCCAGCATTTT. It codes for CASSSDNRNQPQHF.